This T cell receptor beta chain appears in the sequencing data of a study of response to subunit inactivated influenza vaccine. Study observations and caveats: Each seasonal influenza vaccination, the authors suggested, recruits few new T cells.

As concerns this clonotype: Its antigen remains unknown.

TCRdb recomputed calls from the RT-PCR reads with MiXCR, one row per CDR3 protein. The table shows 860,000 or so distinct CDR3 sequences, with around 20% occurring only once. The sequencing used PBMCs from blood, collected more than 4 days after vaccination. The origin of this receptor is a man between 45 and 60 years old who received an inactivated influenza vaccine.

The CDR3 coding sequence is TGCGCCAGCAGCTCACTAAGCACTGAAGCTTTCTTT. Residues: CASSSLSTEAFF. The rearrangement uses TRBV5-1 and TRBJ1-1; no clear D. The CDR3 loop spans 12 amino acids. V lost 3 bases and J 4 bases, leaving 7 bases between the germline ends. Germline V gives CDR1 SGHRS, CDR2 YFSETQ.